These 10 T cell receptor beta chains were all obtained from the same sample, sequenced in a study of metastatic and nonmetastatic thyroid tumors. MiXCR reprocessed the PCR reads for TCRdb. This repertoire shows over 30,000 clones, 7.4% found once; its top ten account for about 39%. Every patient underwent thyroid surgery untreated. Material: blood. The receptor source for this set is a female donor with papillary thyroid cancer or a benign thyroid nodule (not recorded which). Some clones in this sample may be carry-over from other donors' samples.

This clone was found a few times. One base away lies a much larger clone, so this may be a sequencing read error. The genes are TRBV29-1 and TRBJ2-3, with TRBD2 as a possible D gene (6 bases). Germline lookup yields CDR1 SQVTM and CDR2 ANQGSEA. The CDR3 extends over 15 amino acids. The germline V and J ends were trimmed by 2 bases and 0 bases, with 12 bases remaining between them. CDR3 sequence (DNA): TGCAGCGTTGAAACTAACGGGAGTAGCACAGATACGCAGTATTTT. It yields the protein CSVETNGSSTDTQYF.

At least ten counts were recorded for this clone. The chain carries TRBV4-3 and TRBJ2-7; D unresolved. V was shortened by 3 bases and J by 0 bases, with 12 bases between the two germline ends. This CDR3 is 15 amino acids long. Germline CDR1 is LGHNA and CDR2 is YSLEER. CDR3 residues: CASSQYYVSSYEQYF. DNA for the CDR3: TGCGCCAGCAGCCAGTACTACGTGAGCTCCTACGAGCAGTACTTC.

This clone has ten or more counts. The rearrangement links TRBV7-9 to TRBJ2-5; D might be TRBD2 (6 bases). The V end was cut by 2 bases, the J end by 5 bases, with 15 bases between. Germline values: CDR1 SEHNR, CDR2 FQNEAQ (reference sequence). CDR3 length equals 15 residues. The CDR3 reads CASSLSAGPGETQYF. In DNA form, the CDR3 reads TGTGCCAGCAGCTTATCGGCGGGACCAGGGGAGACCCAGTACTTC.

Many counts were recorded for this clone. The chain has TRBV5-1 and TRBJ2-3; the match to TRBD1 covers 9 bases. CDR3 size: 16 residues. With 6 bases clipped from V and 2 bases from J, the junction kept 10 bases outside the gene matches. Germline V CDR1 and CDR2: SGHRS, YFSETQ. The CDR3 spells CASMHRGRRDTDTQYF. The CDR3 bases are TGCGCCAGCATGCACAGGGGGCGACGGGACACAGATACGCAGTATTTT.

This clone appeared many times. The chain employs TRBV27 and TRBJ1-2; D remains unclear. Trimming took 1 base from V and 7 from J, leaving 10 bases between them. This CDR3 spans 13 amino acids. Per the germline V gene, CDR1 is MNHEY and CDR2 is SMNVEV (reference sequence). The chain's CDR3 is CASSLWGDRGYTF. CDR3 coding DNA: TGTGCCAGCAGTTTATGGGGTGATCGTGGCTACACCTTC.

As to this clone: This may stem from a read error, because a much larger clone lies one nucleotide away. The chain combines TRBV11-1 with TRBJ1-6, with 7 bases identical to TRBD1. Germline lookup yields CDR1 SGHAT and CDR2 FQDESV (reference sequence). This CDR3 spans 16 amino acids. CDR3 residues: CASGLAGQINNSPLHF. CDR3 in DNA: TGTGCCAGCGGCTTAGCGGGACAGATAAATAATTCACCCCTCCACTTT. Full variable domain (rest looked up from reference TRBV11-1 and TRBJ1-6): EAEVAQSPRYKITEKSQAVAFWCDPISGHATLYWYRQILGQGPELLVQFQDESVVDDSQLPKDRFSAERLKGVDSTLKIQPAELGDSAMYLCASGLAGQINNSPLHFGNGTRLTVT.

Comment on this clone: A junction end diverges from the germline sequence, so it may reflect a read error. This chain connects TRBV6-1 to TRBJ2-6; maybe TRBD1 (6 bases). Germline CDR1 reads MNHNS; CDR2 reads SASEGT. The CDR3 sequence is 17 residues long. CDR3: CASSSSRGHSGANVLTF. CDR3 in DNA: TGTGCCAGCAGCTCCAGCAGGGGCCACTCTGGTGCCAACGTCCTGACTTTC.

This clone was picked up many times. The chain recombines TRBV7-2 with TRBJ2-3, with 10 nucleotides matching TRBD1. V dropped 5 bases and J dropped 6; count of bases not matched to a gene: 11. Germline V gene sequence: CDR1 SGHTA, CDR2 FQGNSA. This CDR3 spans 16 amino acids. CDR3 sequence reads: CASSPRQGAGVDTQYF. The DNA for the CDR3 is TGTGCCAGCAGCCCCCGACAGGGGGCTGGCGTTGATACGCAGTATTTT.

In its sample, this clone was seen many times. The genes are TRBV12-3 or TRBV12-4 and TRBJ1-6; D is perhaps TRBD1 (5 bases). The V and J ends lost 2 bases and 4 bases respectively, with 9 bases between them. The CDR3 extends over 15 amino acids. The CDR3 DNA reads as TGTGCCAGCAGTTTATCCGGGGCTTATAATTCACCCCTCCACTTT. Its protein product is CASSLSGAYNSPLHF.

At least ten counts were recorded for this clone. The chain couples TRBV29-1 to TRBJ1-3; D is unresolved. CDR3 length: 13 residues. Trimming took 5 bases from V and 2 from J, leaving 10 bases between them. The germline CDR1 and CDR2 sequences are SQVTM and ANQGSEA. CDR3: CSVTWGAGNTIYF. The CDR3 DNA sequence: TGCAGCGTTACTTGGGGAGCTGGAAACACCATATATTTT.